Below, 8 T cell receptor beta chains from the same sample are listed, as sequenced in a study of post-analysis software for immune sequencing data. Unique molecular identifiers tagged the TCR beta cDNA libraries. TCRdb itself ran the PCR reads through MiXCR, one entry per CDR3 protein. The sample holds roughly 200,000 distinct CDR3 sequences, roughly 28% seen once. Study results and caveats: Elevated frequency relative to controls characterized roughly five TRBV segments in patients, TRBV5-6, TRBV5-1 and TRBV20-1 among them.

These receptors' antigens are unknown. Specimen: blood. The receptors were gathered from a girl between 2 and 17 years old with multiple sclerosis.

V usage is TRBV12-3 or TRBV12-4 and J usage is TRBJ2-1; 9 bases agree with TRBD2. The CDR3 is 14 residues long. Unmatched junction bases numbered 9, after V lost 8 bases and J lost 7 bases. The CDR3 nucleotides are TGTGCCAGCGGAGTAGCGGGAGCTCTGAATGAGCAGTTCTTC. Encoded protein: CASGVAGALNEQFF.

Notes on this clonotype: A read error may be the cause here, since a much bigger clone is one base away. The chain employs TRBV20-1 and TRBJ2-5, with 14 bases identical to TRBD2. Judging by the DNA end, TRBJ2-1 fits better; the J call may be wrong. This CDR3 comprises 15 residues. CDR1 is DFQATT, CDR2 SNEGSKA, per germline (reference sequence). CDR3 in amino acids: CSASGTSGSQETQFF. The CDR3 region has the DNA TGCAGTGCTAGTGGGACTAGCGGGAGCCAAGAGACCCAGTTCTTC.

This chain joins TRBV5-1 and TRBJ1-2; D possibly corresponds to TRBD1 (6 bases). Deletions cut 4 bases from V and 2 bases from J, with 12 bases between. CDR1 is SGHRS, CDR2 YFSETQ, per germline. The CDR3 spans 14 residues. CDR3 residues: CASSALGGNYGYTF. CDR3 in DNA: TGCGCCAGCAGCGCCCTCGGGGGCAACTATGGCTACACCTTC.

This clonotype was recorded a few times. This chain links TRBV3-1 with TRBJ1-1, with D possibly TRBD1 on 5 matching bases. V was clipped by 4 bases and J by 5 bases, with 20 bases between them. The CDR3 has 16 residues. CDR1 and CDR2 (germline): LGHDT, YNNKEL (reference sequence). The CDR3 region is CASSLNRGGGGTEAFF. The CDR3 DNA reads TGTGCCAGCAGCCTTAATCGGGGGGGTGGAGGGACTGAAGCTTTCTTT.

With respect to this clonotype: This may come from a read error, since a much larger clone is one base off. This chain's CDR3 is CASTPGLGAAEQYF. The CDR3, as DNA: TGTGCCAGCACCCCGGGTCTGGGGGCGGCCGAGCAGTACTTC. The chain employs TRBV7-2 and TRBJ2-7; D may be TRBD1 (6 bases). V lost 7 bases, J lost 6 bases, and 19 bases lay in between. Germline V gene lookup returns CDR1 SGHTA and CDR2 FQGNSA. This CDR3 spans 14 amino acids.

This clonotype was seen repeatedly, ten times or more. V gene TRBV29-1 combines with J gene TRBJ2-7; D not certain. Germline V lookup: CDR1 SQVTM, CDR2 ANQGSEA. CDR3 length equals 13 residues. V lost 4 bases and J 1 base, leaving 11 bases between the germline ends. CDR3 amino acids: CSVVTPQSYEQYF. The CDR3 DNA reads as TGCAGCGTTGTTACCCCTCAGTCCTACGAGCAGTACTTC.

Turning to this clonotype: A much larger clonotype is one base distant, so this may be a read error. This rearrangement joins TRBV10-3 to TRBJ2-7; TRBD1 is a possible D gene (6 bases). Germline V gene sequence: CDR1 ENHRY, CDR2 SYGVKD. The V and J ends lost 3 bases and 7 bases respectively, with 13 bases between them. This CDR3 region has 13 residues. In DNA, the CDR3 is TGTGCCATCAGTGACAGGGGAGACAATGAGCAGTACTTC. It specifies CAISDRGDNEQYF.

CDR3 bases: TGTGCCAGCAGTTCCCGCTTTCAGGGTCTTGCCACTGAAGCTTTCTTT. It yields the protein CASSSRFQGLATEAFF. The J gene is TRBJ1-1, the V gene TRBV6-5; tentatively, D is TRBD1 (5 bases). The length of the CDR3 is 16 residues. Germline V CDR1 and CDR2: MNHEY, SVGAGI. V lost 4 bases, J lost 4 bases, and 19 bases lay in between.